The clone carrying this T cell receptor (beta chain) was seen a handful of times. What it recognizes is unknown. Trimming cost V 4 bases and J 1 base, with 10 bases left between them. This CDR3 region has 14 residues. The germline gives CDR1 SGHTA, CDR2 FQGTGA. The study reverse transcribed the entire isolated RNA, so it sequenced expressed TCRB transcripts. This table comes from immunoSEQ multiplex PCR, and its TCRdb copy is limited to in-frame clones, with some not included. The table has about 250,000 clones, 11% seen once. This sample is drawn from a study of beta chain features in type 1 diabetes. Overall study findings and caveats: Patients' naive, central memory and regulatory TCRB repertoires appeared more alike than those of healthy donors. Shortening that was moderate but significant affected the TCRB CDR3s of Type 1 diabetes patients in all four CD4+ subsets.

The source of this sequence is a man aged 30 to 45 with type 1 diabetes. The chain links TRBV7-3 to TRBJ1-1; D perhaps matches TRBD1 (6 bases). The sample consisted of naive CD4+ T cells from blood. As DNA, the CDR3 is TGTGCCAGCAGCTACAGGGCGCAGAACACTGAAGCTTTCTTT. Translated, it gives CASSYRAQNTEAFF.